In this sample, the clone carrying this T cell receptor beta chain turned up many times. The antigen is undetermined. This entry comes from a study of T cells in Graves' hyperthyroidism and ophthalmopathy. Study-level points and caveats: Researchers report that a 13 V-J model separated ophthalmopathy from stable hyperthyroidism.

Every diagnosis used clinical symptoms, serum thyroxine and TRAb, thyroid ultrasound and orbital computed tomography. Fresh peripheral blood, 10 ml, yielded the PBMCs. RNA transcripts provided the source from which TCR beta CDR3 regions were amplified. First-round RT-PCR of the TCR CDR3 relied on the HTBI primer set. TCRdb independently ran MiXCR on the multiplex PCR reads; one entry per CDR3 protein. The repertoire has around 300,000 distinct CDR3 sequences, about 20% of them found once; the top ten carry around 60%. CDR1 and CDR2 from the germline V gene are SNHLY and FYNNEI. After removal of 0 bases from V and 0 bases from J, the junction contained 2 bases not matched to a gene. CDR3 length equals 15 residues.

The sample comprised blood. The chain combines TRBV2 with TRBJ2-7, with TRBD1 matching over 7 bases. The source is a young man with Graves' ophthalmopathy. The CDR3 DNA reads as TGTGCCAGCAGTGAAGCGACAGGGCCCTCCTACGAGCAGTACTTC. Translation: CASSEATGPSYEQYF.